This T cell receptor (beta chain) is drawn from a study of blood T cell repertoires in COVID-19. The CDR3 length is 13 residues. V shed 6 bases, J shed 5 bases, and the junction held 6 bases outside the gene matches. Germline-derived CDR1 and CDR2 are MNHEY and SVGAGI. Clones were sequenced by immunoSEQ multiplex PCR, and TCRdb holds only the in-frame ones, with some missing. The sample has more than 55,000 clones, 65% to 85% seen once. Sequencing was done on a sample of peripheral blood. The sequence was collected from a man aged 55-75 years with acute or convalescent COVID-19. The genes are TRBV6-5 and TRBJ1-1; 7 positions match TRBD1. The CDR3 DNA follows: TGTGCCAGCAGCGGACAGGAGGGTACTGAAGCTTTCTTT. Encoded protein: CASSGQEGTEAFF.